Sequencing of this T cell receptor beta chain was carried out in a study of blood T cell repertoires in COVID-19. Clones were sequenced by immunoSEQ multiplex PCR, and TCRdb holds only the in-frame ones, with some missing. The repertoire holds 150,000 or so clones, 83% seen once, with about 12% in the top ten. As for this clone: The same CDR3 arises from other DNA sequences in this sample as well.

Trimming cost V 6 bases and J 3 bases; bases outside gene matches: 1. This CDR3 region has 13 residues. The chain carries TRBV12-3 or TRBV12-4 and TRBJ2-3; 9 nucleotides line up with TRBD1. The sequence derives from a woman aged 60-70 years with COVID-19, enrolled during active disease. Sequencing was carried out using peripheral blood. The CDR3 protein is CASRGQGTDTQYF. The DNA of the CDR3 is TGTGCCAGCAGAGGACAGGGGACAGATACGCAGTATTTT.